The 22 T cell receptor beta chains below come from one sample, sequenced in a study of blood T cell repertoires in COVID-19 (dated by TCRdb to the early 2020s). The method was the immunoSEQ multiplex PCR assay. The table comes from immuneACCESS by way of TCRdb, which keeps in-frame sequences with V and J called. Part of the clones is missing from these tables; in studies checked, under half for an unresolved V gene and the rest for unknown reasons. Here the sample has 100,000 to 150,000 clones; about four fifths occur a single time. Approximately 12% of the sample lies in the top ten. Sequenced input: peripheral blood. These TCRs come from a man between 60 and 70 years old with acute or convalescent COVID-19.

CDR3 in amino acids: CATSDSGDRIAGSSYNEQFF. The CDR3 DNA is TGTGCCACCAGTGATTCCGGGGACAGAATAGCGGGAAGCTCCTACAATGAGCAGTTCTTC. The gene calls are TRBV24-1 and TRBJ2-1; tentatively, D is TRBD2 (8 bases). The CDR3 covers 20 residues. The germline CDR1 and CDR2 sequences are KGHDR and SFDVKD. V was trimmed by 2 bases and J by 0 bases, leaving 22 bases between them.

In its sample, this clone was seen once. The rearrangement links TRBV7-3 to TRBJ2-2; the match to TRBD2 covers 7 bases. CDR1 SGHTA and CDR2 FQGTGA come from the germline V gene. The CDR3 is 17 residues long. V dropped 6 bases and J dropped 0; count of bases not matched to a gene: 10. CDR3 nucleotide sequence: TGTGCCAGCAGGGCGACCGGGACTACCACGAACACCGGGGAGCTGTTTTTT. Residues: CASRATGTTTNTGELFF.

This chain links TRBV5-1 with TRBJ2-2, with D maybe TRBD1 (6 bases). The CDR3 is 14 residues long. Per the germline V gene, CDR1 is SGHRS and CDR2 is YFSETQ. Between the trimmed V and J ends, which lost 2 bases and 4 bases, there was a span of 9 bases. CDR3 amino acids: CASSLNRATGELFF. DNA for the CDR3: TGCGCCAGCAGCTTAAACAGGGCCACCGGGGAGCTGTTTTTT.

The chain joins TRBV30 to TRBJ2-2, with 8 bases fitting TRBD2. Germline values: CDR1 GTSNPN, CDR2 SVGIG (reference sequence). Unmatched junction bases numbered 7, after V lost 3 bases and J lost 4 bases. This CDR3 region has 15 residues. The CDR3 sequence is CAWSVWLAGTGELFF. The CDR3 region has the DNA TGTGCCTGGAGCGTCTGGCTAGCGGGCACCGGGGAGCTGTTTTTT.

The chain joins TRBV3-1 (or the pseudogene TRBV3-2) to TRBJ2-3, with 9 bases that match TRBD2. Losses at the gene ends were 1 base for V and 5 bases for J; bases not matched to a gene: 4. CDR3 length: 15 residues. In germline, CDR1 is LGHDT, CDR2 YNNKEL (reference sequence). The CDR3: CASSQGAGGGDTQYF. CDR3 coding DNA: TGTGCCAGCAGCCAAGGAGCGGGAGGAGGAGATACGCAGTATTTT.

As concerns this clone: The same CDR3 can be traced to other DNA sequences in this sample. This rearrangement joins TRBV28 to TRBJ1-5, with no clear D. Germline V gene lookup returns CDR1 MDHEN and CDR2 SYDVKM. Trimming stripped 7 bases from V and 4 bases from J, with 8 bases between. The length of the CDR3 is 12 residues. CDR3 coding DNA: TGTGCCAGCACTCAACTTAATCAGCCCCAGCATTTT. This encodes CASTQLNQPQHF.

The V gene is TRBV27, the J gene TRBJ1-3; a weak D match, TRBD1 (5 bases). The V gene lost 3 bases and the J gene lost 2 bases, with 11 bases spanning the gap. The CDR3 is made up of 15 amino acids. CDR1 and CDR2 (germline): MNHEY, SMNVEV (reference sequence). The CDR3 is CASSFGGGPGNTIYF. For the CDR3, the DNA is TGTGCCAGCAGTTTCGGGGGAGGGCCTGGAAACACCATATATTTT.

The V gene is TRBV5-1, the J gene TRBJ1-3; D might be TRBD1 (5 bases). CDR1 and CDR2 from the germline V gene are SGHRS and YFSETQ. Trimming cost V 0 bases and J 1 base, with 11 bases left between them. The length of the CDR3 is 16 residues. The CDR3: CASSLGDQGSGNTIYF. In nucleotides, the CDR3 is TGCGCCAGCAGCTTGGGTGACCAGGGTTCTGGAAACACCATATATTTT.

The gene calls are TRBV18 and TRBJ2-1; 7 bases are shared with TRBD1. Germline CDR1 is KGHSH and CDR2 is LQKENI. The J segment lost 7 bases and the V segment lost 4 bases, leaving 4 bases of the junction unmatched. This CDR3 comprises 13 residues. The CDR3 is CASSHRQGNEQFF. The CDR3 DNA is TGTGCCAGCTCACACCGACAGGGTAATGAGCAGTTCTTC.

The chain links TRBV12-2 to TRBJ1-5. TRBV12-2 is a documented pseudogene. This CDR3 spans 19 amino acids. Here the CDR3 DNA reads TGTGCAAGTCGCCCAGAGGTCCCCTTGTCCACGTCTCCCCATCAGCCCCAGCATTTT. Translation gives CASRPEVPLSTSPHQPQHF.

CDR3 sequence (DNA): TGTGCCAGTAGTATAACCCGACAGCCTCTGGGCTACACCTTC. This encodes CASSITRQPLGYTF. The V gene is TRBV19, the J gene TRBJ1-2; tentative D call: TRBD1 (5 bases). CDR1 is LNHDA, CDR2 SQIVND, per germline (reference sequence). V was cut by 2 bases and J by 8 bases, with 15 bases left in between. There are 14 residues in the CDR3.

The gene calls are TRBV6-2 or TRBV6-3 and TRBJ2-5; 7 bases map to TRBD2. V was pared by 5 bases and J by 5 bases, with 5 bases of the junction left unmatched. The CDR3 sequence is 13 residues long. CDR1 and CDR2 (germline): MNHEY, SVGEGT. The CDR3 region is CASSGAGRETQYF. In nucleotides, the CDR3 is TGTGCCAGCAGTGGAGCGGGGAGGGAGACCCAGTACTTC.

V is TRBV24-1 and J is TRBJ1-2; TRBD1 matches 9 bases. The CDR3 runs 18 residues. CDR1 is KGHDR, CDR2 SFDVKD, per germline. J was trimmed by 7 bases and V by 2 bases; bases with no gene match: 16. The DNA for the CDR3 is TGTGCCACCAGTGATTCTACCGGGACAGGGCTGTATTCCGTTGGCTACACCTTC. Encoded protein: CATSDSTGTGLYSVGYTF.

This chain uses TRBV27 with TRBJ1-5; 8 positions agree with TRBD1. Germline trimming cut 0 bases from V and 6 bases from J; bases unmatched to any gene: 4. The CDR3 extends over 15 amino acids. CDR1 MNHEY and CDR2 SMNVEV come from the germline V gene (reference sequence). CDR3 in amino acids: CASSLSRQGSQPQHF. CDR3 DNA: TGTGCCAGCAGTTTATCCCGACAGGGGAGTCAGCCCCAGCATTTT.

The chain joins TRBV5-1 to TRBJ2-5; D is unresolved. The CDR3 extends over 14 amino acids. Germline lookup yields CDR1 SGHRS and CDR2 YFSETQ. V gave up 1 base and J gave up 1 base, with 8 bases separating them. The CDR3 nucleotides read TGCGCCAGCAGCTTGCAGTTTTTCCAAGAGACCCAGTACTTC. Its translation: CASSLQFFQETQYF.

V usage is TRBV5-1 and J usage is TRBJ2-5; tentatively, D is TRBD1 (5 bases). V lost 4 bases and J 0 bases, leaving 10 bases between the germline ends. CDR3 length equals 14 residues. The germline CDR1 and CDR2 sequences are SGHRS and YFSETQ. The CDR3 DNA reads TGCGCCAGCAGCGTGCAGGGATACCAAGAGACCCAGTACTTC. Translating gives CASSVQGYQETQYF.

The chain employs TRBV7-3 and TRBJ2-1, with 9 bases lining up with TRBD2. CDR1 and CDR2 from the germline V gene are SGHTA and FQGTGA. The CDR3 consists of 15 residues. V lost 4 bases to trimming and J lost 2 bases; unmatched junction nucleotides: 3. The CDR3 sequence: CASSSIAGAYNEQFF. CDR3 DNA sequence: TGTGCCAGCAGCTCCATAGCGGGAGCCTACAATGAGCAGTTCTTC.

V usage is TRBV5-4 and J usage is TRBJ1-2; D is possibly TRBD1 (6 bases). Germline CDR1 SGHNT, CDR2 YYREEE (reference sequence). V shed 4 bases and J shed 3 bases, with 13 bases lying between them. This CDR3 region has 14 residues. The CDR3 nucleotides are TGTGCCAGCAGCGCTACAGGGAACTACTATGGCTACACCTTC. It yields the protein CASSATGNYYGYTF.

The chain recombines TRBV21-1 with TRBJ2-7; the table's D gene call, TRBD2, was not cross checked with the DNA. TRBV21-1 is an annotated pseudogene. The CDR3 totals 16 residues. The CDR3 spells CASSKPSGGQSYEQYF. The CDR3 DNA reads TGTGCCAGCAGCAAGCCGTCCGGGGGTCAGTCCTACGAGCAGTACTTC.

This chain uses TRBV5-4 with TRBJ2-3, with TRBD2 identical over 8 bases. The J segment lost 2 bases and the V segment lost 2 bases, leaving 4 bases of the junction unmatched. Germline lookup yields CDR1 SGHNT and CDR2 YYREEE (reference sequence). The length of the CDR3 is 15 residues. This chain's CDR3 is CASSLTSGVTDTQYF. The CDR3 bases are TGTGCCAGCAGCTTAACTAGCGGAGTCACAGATACGCAGTATTTT. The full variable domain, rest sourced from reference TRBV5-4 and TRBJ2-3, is ETGVTQSPTHLIKTRGQQVTLRCSSQSGHNTVSWYQQALGQGPQFIFQYYREEENGRGNFPPRFSGLQFPNYSSELNVNALELDDSALYLCASSLTSGVTDTQYFGPGTRLTVL.

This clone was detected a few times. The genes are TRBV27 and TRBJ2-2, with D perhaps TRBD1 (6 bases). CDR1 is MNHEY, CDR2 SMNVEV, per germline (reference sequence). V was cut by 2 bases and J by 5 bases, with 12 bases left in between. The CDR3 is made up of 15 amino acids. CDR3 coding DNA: TGTGCCAGCAGTTTACGTCCAGGGGTTACCGGGGAGCTGTTTTTT. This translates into CASSLRPGVTGELFF.

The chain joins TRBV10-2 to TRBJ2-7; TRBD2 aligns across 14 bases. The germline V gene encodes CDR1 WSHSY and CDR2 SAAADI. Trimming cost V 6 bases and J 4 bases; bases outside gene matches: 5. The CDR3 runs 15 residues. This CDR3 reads CASSLGLAGGYEQYF. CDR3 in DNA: TGCGCCAGCAGCCTTGGACTAGCGGGAGGATACGAGCAGTACTTC.